A selection of T cell receptor beta chains follows, all from one sample in a study of shared clonotypes between healthy human individuals. Only in-frame clones appear in the TCRdb table, and some are missing; sequencing was by immunoSEQ multiplex PCR. The table lists millions of clones, just under 95% of them singletons, with around 1.1% in the top ten. Sequencing was performed on naive CD8+ T cells sorted from blood. The receptors originated from a man aged 18 to 30 in good health. The conserved cysteine and the conserved F or W are not part of the CDR3 here. Each record gives: V gene, J gene, CDR3 protein.

TRBV6-5	TRBJ1-5	ASRGGGYSNQPQH
TRBV30	TRBJ2-7	AWSWTGPEQY
TRBV29-1	TRBJ2-7	SVEGTTSGGAHNYEQY
TRBV29-1	TRBJ2-7	SVATGSSYEQY
TRBV30	TRBJ2-7	AWSGGTGSYEQY
TRBV4-3	TRBJ2-3	ASSQVPWADTQY
TRBV7-2	TRBJ2-7	ASSLKGAPGLAGESEQY
TRBV7-9	TRBJ1-2	ASSLDGGDYGYT
TRBV5-5	TRBJ2-7	ASSFGVAVGYEQY
TRBV14	-	ASSHVTGTGFHEQY
TRBV5-1	TRBJ1-5	ASSLGGQYSNQPQH
TRBV7-6	TRBJ1-1	ASSLAGGQAHAEAF